The present T cell receptor (beta chain) was sequenced within a study of OX40 agonist ivuxolimab in advanced cancers. Study observations and caveats: It was also the case that some nonresponders had low normalized T-cell clonal expansion. Average numbers of expanded clones were greater in CD8+ T cells than in CD4+. Some of the lowest clonal expansion was seen in partial responders at 0.1-3.0 mg/kg.

In regard to this clone: Its antigen is currently unknown.

Assay: immunoSEQ multiplex PCR; the TCRdb copy retains only in-frame clones and omits some. The sample has roughly 58,000 clones, roughly nine tenths seen once. The CDR3 totals 14 residues. V gave up 7 bases and J gave up 4 bases, with 16 bases separating them. Per the germline V gene, CDR1 is SEHNR and CDR2 is FQNEAQ (reference sequence). The TCR comes from an adult with an advanced solid tumor such as melanoma, head and neck, liver or kidney cancer. Here the sequenced sample was CD4+ or CD8+ T cells sorted from blood, taken in a trial of the OX40 agonist ivuxolimab. The genes are TRBV7-9 and TRBJ1-1; D might be TRBD1 (5 bases). CDR3 sequence reads: CASTLRGGTTEAFF. The CDR3 DNA reads TGTGCCAGCACCCTCCGGGGCGGTACCACTGAAGCTTTCTTT.